The 25 T cell receptor beta chains reported below all come from one sample, sequenced in a study of blood T cell repertoires in COVID-19. Assay used: immunoSEQ multiplex PCR; TCRdb lists only in-frame clones, some missing. The repertoire has about 320,000 clones, around 90% of them found once; the top ten carry over 4%. The sequenced sample was PBMCs or T cells enriched from blood (not recorded which). The receptors were sampled from a man between 60 and 75 years old who had recovered from COVID-19.

The chain couples TRBV5-4 to TRBJ2-6; 7 positions agree with TRBD1. Germline V gives CDR1 SGHNT, CDR2 YYREEE (reference sequence). The CDR3 runs 16 residues. Trimming at V came to 1 base and at J to 2 bases, leaving 3 bases not matched to a gene. CDR3 bases: TGTGCCAGCAGCTTGCCAGGGGGTACTGGGGCCAACGTCCTGACTTTC. Its protein is CASSLPGGTGANVLTF. Looking up the rest from reference TRBV5-4 and TRBJ2-6 gives the full variable domain: ETGVTQSPTHLIKTRGQQVTLRCSSQSGHNTVSWYQQALGQGPQFIFQYYREEENGRGNFPPRFSGLQFPNYSSELNVNALELDDSALYLCASSLPGGTGANVLTFGAGSRLTVL.

V usage is TRBV27 and J usage is TRBJ2-7, with D possibly TRBD1 on 6 matching bases. This CDR3 contains 13 residues. In germline, CDR1 is MNHEY, CDR2 SMNVEV (reference sequence). Trimming stripped 2 bases from V and 2 bases from J, with 7 bases between. The CDR3 spells CASSLTGPYEQYF. The CDR3 DNA is TGTGCCAGCAGTTTAACAGGGCCCTACGAGCAGTACTTC.

This chain's CDR3 is CASSLVNSNQPQHF. CDR3 DNA: TGTGCCAGCAGCTTAGTAAATAGCAATCAGCCCCAGCATTTT. The chain is built from TRBV7-2 and TRBJ1-5; D gene ambiguous. Trimming pared 1 base from V and 0 bases from J, leaving 4 bases between. The CDR3 loop spans 14 amino acids. Per germline, CDR1 SGHTA and CDR2 FQGNSA.

The table lists this clone with a few counts. The chain employs TRBV28 and TRBJ1-4; tentative D call: TRBD1 (5 bases). Trimming shortened V by 5 bases and J by 0 bases, and 10 bases separated the two germline ends. Germline CDR1 MDHEN, CDR2 SYDVKM. This CDR3 has 15 amino acids. CDR3 DNA sequence: TGTGCCAGCAGTATTGCAGGGTCAACTAATGAAAAACTGTTTTTT. This gives the protein CASSIAGSTNEKLFF.

The chain has TRBV15 and TRBJ2-7; 8 bases are shared with TRBD1. With 0 bases clipped from V and 0 bases from J, the junction kept 10 bases outside the gene matches. The CDR3 loop spans 18 amino acids. Germline assignment: CDR1 LNHNV and CDR2 YYDKDF (reference sequence). The DNA of the CDR3 is TGTGCCACCAGCAGAGAGCAGGGGGCGGGCGGAAGCTCCTACGAGCAGTACTTC. Protein sequence: CATSREQGAGGSSYEQYF.

J is TRBJ2-2 and V is TRBV18; 8 bases agree with TRBD1. The CDR3 has 17 residues. The ends lost 3 bases at V and 4 bases at J; junction bases unmatched: 10. Germline V lookup: CDR1 KGHSH, CDR2 LQKENI. In DNA form, the CDR3 reads TGTGCCAGCTCACCGAGGCTAGGACAGGGAGGCACCGGGGAGCTGTTTTTT. Its translation is CASSPRLGQGGTGELFF.

This rearrangement joins TRBV28 to TRBJ1-1; TRBD1 matches at 10 bases. The CDR3 extends over 17 amino acids. Trimming cost V 4 bases and J 3 bases; bases outside gene matches: 11. The germline gives CDR1 MDHEN, CDR2 SYDVKM. The CDR3 here is CASSSGTGVKKDTEAFF. The CDR3 DNA is TGTGCCAGCAGTTCCGGGACAGGGGTGAAGAAGGACACTGAAGCTTTCTTT.

The chain combines TRBV28 with TRBJ2-2; 9 bases fit TRBD2. CDR1 MDHEN and CDR2 SYDVKM come from the germline V gene. The CDR3 loop spans 13 amino acids. This CDR3 is CSSGNPNTGELFF. CDR3 nucleotide sequence: TGTTCTAGCGGGAATCCGAACACCGGGGAGCTGTTTTTT.

The CDR3 reads CASSPQGNYGYTF. The CDR3 nucleotides read TGTGCCAGCAGTCCACAGGGTAACTATGGCTACACCTTC. The genes are TRBV6-5 and TRBJ1-2; D perhaps matches TRBD1 (6 bases). This CDR3 comprises 13 residues. V lost 5 bases and J 1 base, leaving 8 bases between the germline ends. The germline V gene encodes CDR1 MNHEY and CDR2 SVGAGI.

The rearrangement joins TRBV5-1 to TRBJ2-7; the match to TRBD2 covers 9 bases. CDR1 SGHRS and CDR2 YFSETQ come from the germline V gene. This CDR3 is built from 15 residues. V shed 4 bases and J 6 bases; nucleotides not matched to a gene: 11. CDR3: CASSPGSGRFGEQYF. The DNA for the CDR3 is TGCGCCAGCAGCCCCGGCAGCGGGAGGTTTGGCGAGCAGTACTTC.

The chain employs TRBV2 and TRBJ2-1; TRBD2 aligns across 10 bases. J was trimmed by 4 bases and V by 7 bases; bases with no gene match: 4. In germline, CDR1 is SNHLY, CDR2 FYNNEI. The CDR3 is made up of 14 amino acids. CDR3 loop: CASKVSGRYNEQFF. CDR3 bases: TGTGCCAGCAAGGTTAGCGGGAGGTACAATGAGCAGTTCTTC.

About this clone: Within the sample, other DNA sequences also encode this same CDR3. The V and J genes are TRBV5-1 and TRBJ2-1, with 10 bases aligning to TRBD2. CDR1 is SGHRS and CDR2 is YFSETQ in the germline V gene. V lost 0 bases to trimming and J lost 9 bases; unmatched junction nucleotides: 3. The CDR3 has 14 residues. This CDR3 is CASSLGLAGVEQFF. The CDR3 coding sequence is TGCGCCAGCAGCTTGGGCCTAGCGGGAGTTGAGCAGTTCTTC.

V gene TRBV18 combines with J gene TRBJ2-2, with TRBD1 matching over 10 bases. Germline V lookup: CDR1 KGHSH, CDR2 LQKENI. The CDR3 spans 15 residues. V was pared by 8 bases and J by 7 bases, with 10 bases of the junction left unmatched. CDR3 sequence: CASVLTGGGGGELFF. The CDR3 nucleotides read TGTGCCAGCGTACTGACAGGGGGCGGCGGCGGGGAGCTGTTTTTT.

This chain joins TRBV11-2 and TRBJ2-6; no reliable D call. The CDR3 has 14 residues. The V end was cut by 0 bases, the J end by 6 bases, with 6 bases between. CDR1 is SGHAT and CDR2 is FQNNGV in the germline V gene. Here the CDR3 DNA reads TGTGCCAGCAGCTTAGAAGAGCTGGCCAACGTCCTGACTTTC. It encodes CASSLEELANVLTF.

The J gene is TRBJ1-1, the V gene TRBV7-9; a weak D match, TRBD1 (6 bases). Per germline, CDR1 SEHNR and CDR2 FQNEAQ (reference sequence). The V and J ends lost 1 base and 7 bases respectively, with 13 bases between them. The CDR3 consists of 14 residues. Here the CDR3 DNA reads TGTGCCAGCAGCTTAGATAGATACAGGGATGAAGCTTTCTTT. This translates into CASSLDRYRDEAFF. The entire variable domain, with the rest obtained from reference TRBV7-9 and TRBJ1-1, is as follows: DTGVSQNPRHKITKRGQNVTFRCDPISEHNRLYWYRQTLGQGPEFLTYFQNEAQLEKSRLLSDRFSAERPKGSFSTLEIQRTEQGDSAMYLCASSLDRYRDEAFFGQGTRLTVV.

A few counts support this clone. The gene calls are TRBV18 and TRBJ1-6; D gene unclear. CDR1 is KGHSH, CDR2 LQKENI, per germline. The CDR3 sequence is 17 residues long. The V and J ends lost 2 bases and 1 base respectively, with 12 bases between them. CDR3 in amino acids: CASSPVGTGSYNSPLHF. The CDR3 region has the DNA TGTGCCAGCTCACCAGTCGGTACGGGATCCTATAATTCACCCCTCCACTTT.

V is TRBV5-1 and J is TRBJ1-1; D possibly corresponds to TRBD1 (6 bases). The CDR3 contains 13 residues. The germline V gene encodes CDR1 SGHRS and CDR2 YFSETQ. Trimming pared 2 bases from V and 3 bases from J, leaving 8 bases between. The CDR3 coding sequence is TGCGCCAGCAGCTTAGGGGGAGACACTGAAGCTTTCTTT. It is translated as CASSLGGDTEAFF.

This CDR3 is CASSPHRETQYF. CDR3 in DNA: TGCGCCAGCAGCCCCCACAGAGAGACGCAGTATTTT. This sequence joins TRBV5-1 and TRBJ2-3; the D is unclear. This CDR3 contains 12 residues. V was cut by 4 bases and J by 9 bases, with 12 bases left in between. Germline-derived CDR1 and CDR2 are SGHRS and YFSETQ. Full variable domain (rest looked up from reference TRBV5-1 and TRBJ2-3): KAGVTQTPRYLIKTRGQQVTLSCSPISGHRSVSWYQQTPGQGLQFLFEYFSETQRNKGNFPGRFSGRQFSNSRSEMNVSTLELGDSALYLCASSPHRETQYFGPGTRLTVL.

The rearrangement joins TRBV5-1 to TRBJ2-5; 9 bases are a match to TRBD1. CDR3 length: 16 residues. Germline CDR1 and CDR2: SGHRS and YFSETQ. J gave up 5 bases and V 4 bases, and 12 bases lay outside the gene matches. The CDR3, as DNA: TGCGCCAGCAGCGTGTCCTACAGGGGGCGGGAGGAGACCCAGTACTTC. Amino acid sequence: CASSVSYRGREETQYF.

The genes are TRBV5-1 and TRBJ2-3, with 9 bases lining up with TRBD2. The trim removed 0 bases at V and 7 bases at J, leaving 9 bases unmatched. The CDR3 is made up of 16 amino acids. In germline, CDR1 is SGHRS, CDR2 YFSETQ. The CDR3 loop reads CASSLGISGSSNTQYF. The CDR3, as DNA: TGCGCCAGCAGCTTGGGGATTAGCGGGAGTTCGAATACGCAGTATTTT.

The rearrangement uses TRBV7-2 and TRBJ2-4; D is unresolved. This CDR3 is 12 amino acids long. V gave up 4 bases and J gave up 7 bases, with 8 bases separating them. The germline V gene encodes CDR1 SGHTA and CDR2 FQGNSA. CDR3 nucleotides: TGTGCCAGCAGCTCCCCGCGTAACATTCAGTACTTC. This codes for CASSSPRNIQYF.

V is TRBV6-5 and J is TRBJ1-5; D unclear. The CDR3 sequence is 15 residues long. The V end was cut by 4 bases, the J end by 3 bases, with 13 bases between. CDR1 MNHEY and CDR2 SVGAGI come from the germline V gene. The CDR3 nucleotides read TGTGCCAGCAGTTCCTCACGCGGCGCCAATCAGCCCCAGCATTTT. This codes for CASSSSRGANQPQHF.

This clone was seen just once. This chain connects TRBV19 to TRBJ1-5, with D possibly being TRBD1 (5 bases). Germline V lookup: CDR1 LNHDA, CDR2 SQIVND (reference sequence). This CDR3 has 15 amino acids. V was shortened by 1 base and J by 3 bases, with 10 bases between the two germline ends. The CDR3 here is CASSIGRQYNQPQHF. CDR3 nucleotides: TGTGCCAGTAGTATAGGGAGACAGTACAATCAGCCCCAGCATTTT.

This clone was seen only once. This chain joins TRBV9 and TRBJ2-2, with D possibly matching TRBD2 (5 bases). Germline V gene data show CDR1 as SGDLS and CDR2 as YYNGEE. V was trimmed by 4 bases and J by 4 bases, leaving 17 bases between them. The CDR3 contains 16 residues. The CDR3: CASSPGSGLATGELFF. Written as DNA, the CDR3 is TGTGCCAGCAGCCCGGGGTCCGGGTTGGCCACCGGGGAGCTGTTTTTT. Based on the CDR3 plus reference TRBV9 and TRBJ2-2, the full variable domain is DSGVTQTPKHLITATGQRVTLRCSPRSGDLSVYWYQQSLDQGLQFLIQYYNGEERAKGNILERFSAQQFPDLHSELNLSSLELGDSALYFCASSPGSGLATGELFFGEGSRLTVL.

The chain joins TRBV2 to TRBJ2-7, with a possible D match to TRBD1 (5 bases). Germline assignment: CDR1 SNHLY and CDR2 FYNNEI. CDR3 length: 13 amino acids. V was pared by 6 bases and J by 3 bases, with 12 bases between. The CDR3 DNA sequence: TGTGCCAGCAGGTTAACAGGTTACTACGAGCAGTACTTC. Amino acid sequence: CASRLTGYYEQYF.